Given below is one T cell receptor (beta chain) in context. The antigen is not known. TCRdb's copy holds only in-frame clones and misses some; the assay was immunoSEQ multiplex PCR. In the table there are some 190,000 clones, roughly 88% of which are singletons. V dropped 0 bases and J dropped 0 bases, with 12 bases sitting between them. Germline V lookup: CDR1 GTSNPN, CDR2 SVGIG (reference sequence). CDR3 length equals 16 residues. This sample was included in a study of cytomegalovirus exposure and HLA in healthy donors. Study background: The 120 validation repertoires and the approximately 630 first-cohort repertoires shared a platform, a later analysis reported. The study, taken as a whole, reports: Among TCR beta chains, those listed as cytomegalovirus-associated numbered more than 150. Among the CMV-associated chains, a few were confirmed in vitro as specific for CMV antigens.

The chain couples TRBV30 to TRBJ1-3, with D unresolved. The receptor's source is a woman younger than 35 in good health and CMV-seronegative. Material: PBMCs. CDR3 residues: CAWSVLGDYSGNTIYF. DNA of the CDR3: TGTGCCTGGAGTGTATTGGGAGACTACTCTGGAAACACCATATATTTT.